The 5 T cell receptor beta chains given below trace back to one sample, sequenced in a study of blood T cell repertoires in COVID-19. Here immunoSEQ multiplex PCR was the method, and the copy in TCRdb shows in-frame clones only, minus some. The sample has 350,000 to 500,000 clones; more than 70% are singletons. What was sequenced was PBMCs or T cells enriched from blood (not recorded which). These TCRs come from a woman under 30 who had been exposed to COVID-19.

The V gene is TRBV27, the J gene TRBJ2-6, with 7 bases lining up with TRBD2. The germline V gene has CDR1 MNHEY and CDR2 SMNVEV (reference sequence). CDR3 length equals 15 residues. The junction had 6 bases not matched to a gene; V was cut back by 7 bases and J by 3 bases. The chain's CDR3 is CASNPRGSGANVLTF. The CDR3 bases are TGTGCCAGCAACCCGCGGGGGAGTGGGGCCAACGTCCTGACTTTC. The full variable domain, in which reference TRBV27 and TRBJ2-6 provide the parts outside the CDR3, is EAQVTQNPRYLITVTGKKLTVTCSQNMNHEYMSWYRQDPGLGLRQIYYSMNVEVTDKGDVPEGYKVSRKEKRNFPLILESPSPNQTSLYFCASNPRGSGANVLTFGAGSRLTVL.

The chain recombines TRBV5-1 with TRBJ1-3; D is perhaps TRBD1 (6 bases). CDR1 and CDR2 (germline): SGHRS, YFSETQ. Trimming cost V 4 bases and J 0 bases, with 11 bases left between them. The CDR3 is 15 amino acids. The CDR3 nucleotides read TGCGCCAGCAGCCCTACAGGGCTCTCTGGAAACACCATATATTTT. Translation gives CASSPTGLSGNTIYF.

The V call is TRBV6-7, the J call TRBJ2-1; D is undetermined. TRBV6-7 is labeled an ORF, and its function is uncertain. V dropped 2 bases and J dropped 3 bases, with 11 bases sitting between them. There are 15 residues in the CDR3. This CDR3 reads CASSYGAVGYNEQFF. CDR3 nucleotide sequence: TGTGCCAGCAGTTACGGCGCGGTCGGCTACAATGAGCAGTTCTTC.

Concerning this clone: Different DNA sequences within this sample yield the same CDR3. The chain is built from TRBV5-1 and TRBJ2-7, with 11 bases matching TRBD1. The CDR3 covers 14 residues. V was clipped by 4 bases and J by 3 bases; unmatched bases: 3. Per germline, CDR1 SGHRS and CDR2 YFSETQ. CDR3 sequence (DNA): TGCGCCAGCAGCCTGGGGACAGGGGGCTACGAGCAGTACTTC. This sequence encodes CASSLGTGGYEQYF.

CDR3 in DNA: TGTGCCAGCAGCCAAGATCCCGGGATCTCCAATGAGCAGTTCTTC. Its protein is CASSQDPGISNEQFF. This chain connects TRBV3-1 (or the pseudogene TRBV3-2) to TRBJ2-1; possibly TRBD2 for D (5 bases). This CDR3 is built from 15 residues. Germline CDR1 reads LGHDT; CDR2 reads YNNKEL (reference sequence). V lost 0 bases, J lost 6 bases, and 12 bases lay in between.